The 20 T cell receptor beta chains below all came from one sample that was sequenced in a study of graft-versus-host responses after intestinal transplantation. The antigens these receptors bind are not known. The repertoire was sequenced with immunoSEQ multiplex PCR; TCRdb's copy has only in-frame clones and lacks some. The sample has some 90,000 clones, roughly 92% seen once. The sample here was unstimulated CD4+ T cells sorted from spleen or lymph node cells, taken before intestinal transplant. The receptors were sampled from a human donor who received an intestinal transplant.

The chain couples TRBV5-6 to TRBJ2-7; D uncertain. The CDR3 totals 14 residues. V shed 0 bases and J shed 3 bases, with 10 bases lying between them. Germline CDR1 reads SGHDT; CDR2 reads YYEEEE. CDR3 region: CASSLELYNYEQYF. The CDR3, as DNA: TGTGCCAGCAGCTTGGAACTCTATAACTACGAGCAGTACTTC.

This chain links TRBV6-1 with TRBJ1-5, with TRBD1 as a possible D gene (6 bases). Deletions cut 5 bases from V and 5 bases from J, with 10 bases between. The CDR3 is made up of 13 amino acids. The V gene's germline CDR1 is MNHNS and CDR2 SASEGT. The CDR3 DNA reads as TGTGCCAGCAGTCAACAGGGCTATCAGCCCCAGCATTTT. Protein: CASSQQGYQPQHF.

The chain has TRBV7-2 and TRBJ2-7; TRBD1 aligns across 7 bases. With 4 bases clipped from V and 0 bases from J, the junction kept 12 bases outside the gene matches. CDR1 and CDR2 from the germline V gene are SGHTA and FQGNSA. The CDR3 contains 17 residues. This CDR3 reads CASSSKTWDSLSYEQYF. Written as DNA, the CDR3 is TGTGCCAGCAGCTCGAAGACGTGGGACAGCCTCTCCTACGAGCAGTACTTC.

This chain links TRBV10-3 with TRBJ2-3, with a tentative D call TRBD2 (5 bases). Germline V CDR1 and CDR2: ENHRY, SYGVKD. The CDR3 runs to 17 residues. V was pared by 10 bases and J by 0 bases, with 23 bases between. The CDR3 bases are TGTGCCACCGCCATTCGAGAGCGGACGCCTAGCACAGATACGCAGTATTTT. Amino acid sequence: CATAIRERTPSTDTQYF.

The chain recombines TRBV7-9 with TRBJ2-1; the match to TRBD2 covers 9 bases. Trimming cost V 0 bases and J 9 bases; bases outside gene matches: 9. Germline CDR1 reads SEHNR; CDR2 reads FQNEAQ (reference sequence). The CDR3 covers 16 residues. CDR3 in amino acids: CASSLAGVAGVVEQFF. CDR3 coding DNA: TGTGCCAGCAGCTTAGCGGGAGTAGCGGGAGTGGTTGAGCAGTTCTTC.

The chain links TRBV25-1 to TRBJ2-6; no definite D call. The CDR3 runs 14 residues. V was trimmed by 3 bases and J by 0 bases, leaving 3 bases between them. Germline V gene lookup returns CDR1 MGHDK and CDR2 SYGVNS. Here the CDR3 reads CASSDNSGANVLTF. The CDR3 nucleotides read TGTGCCAGCAGTGACAACTCTGGGGCCAACGTCCTGACTTTC.

The J gene is TRBJ2-2, the V gene TRBV11-2, with 9 positions matching TRBD2. Germline V lookup: CDR1 SGHAT, CDR2 FQNNGV. This CDR3 has 16 residues. V was pared by 5 bases and J by 5 bases, with 9 bases of the junction left unmatched. CDR3 DNA sequence: TGTGCCAGCAGCCTCAATAGCGGGAGTAGTACCGGGGAGCTGTTTTTT. Residues: CASSLNSGSSTGELFF.

V is TRBV5-8 and J is TRBJ1-5; D uncertain. The CDR3 spans 16 residues. V gave up 1 base and J gave up 0 bases, with 11 bases separating them. CDR1 is SGHTS and CDR2 is YDEGEE in the germline V gene. The CDR3 bases are TGTGCCAGCAGCTTGTGGGGAGGATATAGCAATCAGCCCCAGCATTTT. Its translation is CASSLWGGYSNQPQHF.

This clone is a singleton in its sample. V gene TRBV15 combines with J gene TRBJ2-7; D may be TRBD2 (5 bases). This CDR3 has 14 residues. Looked up from germline, CDR1 is LNHNV and CDR2 is YYDKDF (reference sequence). The V and J ends lost 1 base and 4 bases respectively, with 11 bases between them. CDR3 residues: CATSRGGQEYEQYF. The CDR3 nucleotides read TGTGCCACCAGCAGAGGAGGGCAGGAGTACGAGCAGTACTTC. Supplemented by reference TRBV15 and TRBJ2-7, the full variable domain reads DAMVIQNPRYQVTQFGKPVTLSCSQTLNHNVMYWYQQKSSQAPKLLFHYYDKDFNNEADTPDNFQSRRPNTSFCFLDIRSPGLGDTAMYLCATSRGGQEYEQYFGPGTRLTVT.

The rearrangement links TRBV4-2 to TRBJ2-7, with 9 nucleotides matching TRBD2. J lost 2 bases, V lost 0 bases, and 11 bases had no gene match. The CDR3 covers 18 residues. The V gene's germline CDR1 is LGHNA and CDR2 YNFKEQ. The CDR3 sequence is CASSQDKLRLAGTYEQYF. Here the CDR3 DNA reads TGTGCCAGCAGCCAAGATAAGTTAAGGCTAGCGGGGACCTACGAGCAGTACTTC.

This clone showed up just once. V and J are TRBV19 and TRBJ1-2; D is unclear. V was clipped by 1 base and J by 4 bases, with 7 bases between them. Looked up from germline, CDR1 is LNHDA and CDR2 is SQIVND (reference sequence). The CDR3 loop spans 13 amino acids. Here the CDR3 reads CASSIAGPYGYTF. Here the CDR3 DNA reads TGTGCCAGTAGTATAGCTGGCCCCTATGGCTACACCTTC.

As regards this clone: Other DNA sequences of this sample code for an identical CDR3. The chain employs TRBV28 and TRBJ2-5; maybe TRBD1 (8 bases). V was cut by 6 bases and J by 2 bases, with 16 bases left in between. This CDR3 contains 15 residues. Germline CDR1 is MDHEN and CDR2 is SYDVKM. DNA for the CDR3: TGTGCCAGCAGCCTAACAGGGGGGGGACAAGAGACCCAGTACTTC. Residues: CASSLTGGGQETQYF.

The V and J genes are TRBV7-2 and TRBJ2-2; maybe TRBD2 (6 bases). The CDR3 contains 14 residues. The V and J ends lost 0 bases and 7 bases respectively, with 9 bases between them. Germline V gene sequence: CDR1 SGHTA, CDR2 FQGNSA. The CDR3 bases are TGTGCCAGCAGCTTAGCGGAGGGGTACGGGGAGCTGTTTTTT. It specifies CASSLAEGYGELFF.

The rearrangement uses TRBV5-4 and TRBJ2-1; 7 bases map to TRBD2. The trim removed 3 bases at V and 7 bases at J, leaving 13 bases unmatched. The germline V gene encodes CDR1 SGHNT and CDR2 YYREEE (reference sequence). The CDR3 has 16 amino acids. CDR3 protein: CASSWPSSGFGNEQFF. The CDR3 nucleotides are TGTGCCAGCAGCTGGCCGAGTAGCGGGTTCGGGAATGAGCAGTTCTTC.

This rearrangement joins TRBV27 to TRBJ2-7, with a tentative D call TRBD2 (6 bases). Per germline, CDR1 MNHEY and CDR2 SMNVEV (reference sequence). The CDR3 consists of 16 residues. Trimming took off 4 bases at V and 1 base at J, with 17 bases between the two ends. DNA for the CDR3: TGTGCCAGCAGTTCCGGGGAGGCAGGGCGATCCTACGAGCAGTACTTC. Residues: CASSSGEAGRSYEQYF.

This chain joins TRBV29-1 and TRBJ2-5; D perhaps matches TRBD2 (5 bases). The CDR3 is 15 amino acids. The germline gives CDR1 SQVTM, CDR2 ANQGSEA. Trimming pared 6 bases from V and 5 bases from J, leaving 22 bases between. CDR3 coding DNA: TGCAGCGTCGGCCGGTGGGAGCTACATCGGGAGACCCAGTACTTC. Its translation: CSVGRWELHRETQYF. The whole variable domain, remainder taken from reference TRBV29-1 and TRBJ2-5, is SAVISQKPSRDICQRGTSLTIQCQVDSQVTMMFWYRQQPGQSLTLIATANQGSEATYESGFVIDKFPISRPNLTFSTLTVSNMSPEDSSIYLCSVGRWELHRETQYFGPGTRLLVL.

The chain employs TRBV14 and TRBJ2-2, with 7 nucleotides matching TRBD1. Trimming cost V 5 bases and J 10 bases; bases outside gene matches: 10. This CDR3 has 14 residues. Germline V gene sequence: CDR1 SGHDN, CDR2 FVKESK. Here the CDR3 reads CASSSDRPLKELFF. CDR3 coding DNA: TGTGCCAGCAGCTCGGACAGGCCATTAAAGGAGCTGTTTTTT. Supplemented by reference TRBV14 and TRBJ2-2, the full variable domain reads EAGVTQFPSHSVIEKGQTVTLRCDPISGHDNLYWYRRVMGKEIKFLLHFVKESKQDESGMPNNRFLAERTGGTYSTLKVQPAELEDSGVYFCASSSDRPLKELFFGEGSRLTVL.

V is TRBV18 and J is TRBJ2-3, with 7 bases identical to TRBD2. CDR1 KGHSH and CDR2 LQKENI come from the germline V gene. The CDR3 spans 17 residues. Germline trimming cut 3 bases from V and 0 bases from J; bases unmatched to any gene: 9. CDR3 nucleotides: TGTGCCAGCTCACCTCCCTTTGGGGGGGTAAGCACAGATACGCAGTATTTT. As protein: CASSPPFGGVSTDTQYF.

V usage is TRBV5-1 and J usage is TRBJ2-1, with D unclear. The CDR3 runs 16 residues. Germline V gives CDR1 SGHRS, CDR2 YFSETQ. V was trimmed by 3 bases and J by 0 bases, leaving 13 bases between them. CDR3 nucleotide sequence: TGCGCCAGCAGCTCCCTCGGAGCGATCTCCTACAATGAGCAGTTCTTC. Translation gives CASSSLGAISYNEQFF.

The chain carries TRBV19 and TRBJ2-5; a possible D gene is TRBD2 (7 bases). Germline loops: CDR1 LNHDA, CDR2 SQIVND (reference sequence). CDR3 length: 14 residues. V lost 5 bases to trimming and J lost 5 bases, with 15 bases between them. CDR3 DNA sequence: TGTGCCAGTAGTCCCCGGGGGGCGAGGGAGACCCAGTACTTC. Protein sequence: CASSPRGARETQYF.